The 29 T cell receptor beta chains presented below share a single source sample, sequenced in a study of cytomegalovirus exposure and HLA in healthy donors (dated by TCRdb to between 2016 and 2019). Libraries were made using the immunoSEQ multiplex PCR assay. A mixture of 60 forward primers for TCR Vbeta segments and 13 reverse primers for TCR Jbeta segments was used in the multiplex PCR. Entries here come from immuneACCESS through TCRdb and include only in-frame sequences with V and J called. Some clones fail to appear in such tables; in the studies checked, an unresolved V gene covers under half of the shortfall, and the cause of the remainder is unknown. The sample contains about 160,000 clones, less than 80% of them found a single time. The ten largest clonotypes hold approximately 2% of the sample. The source material was PBMCs. The receptors stem from a man aged 40-49 years in good health and CMV-seronegative.

Note on this clone: The junction and the germline gene differ at one end; a read error may be behind it. The chain is built from TRBV7-9 and TRBJ2-7, with TRBD1 identical over 9 bases. The germline CDR1 and CDR2 sequences are SEHNR and FQNEAQ (reference sequence). The CDR3 spans 16 residues. The CDR3 reads CSSSSNRGQTVYEQYF. The DNA of the CDR3 is TGTTCCAGCAGCTCCAACAGGGGGCAAACAGTATACGAGCAGTACTTC.

The chain links TRBV7-9 to TRBJ2-3; 8 nucleotides line up with TRBD2. The germline CDR1 and CDR2 sequences are SEHNR and FQNEAQ (reference sequence). The CDR3 covers 16 residues. The J segment lost 1 base and the V segment lost 1 base, leaving 4 bases of the junction unmatched. The CDR3 is CASSLGAAGGTDTQYF. The CDR3 DNA reads as TGTGCCAGCAGCTTAGGAGCAGCGGGGGGCACAGATACGCAGTATTTT.

J is TRBJ2-2 and V is TRBV27, with no clear D. Deletions cut 0 bases from V and 8 bases from J, with 13 bases between. There are 15 residues in the CDR3. Germline lookup yields CDR1 MNHEY and CDR2 SMNVEV (reference sequence). CDR3 sequence (DNA): TGTGCCAGCAGTTTATCCTACAGACCACCTGGGGAGCTGTTTTTT. Translation: CASSLSYRPPGELFF.

The chain combines TRBV7-2 with TRBJ2-7; D is unresolved. The CDR3 sequence is 13 residues long. V lost 3 bases and J 4 bases, leaving 10 bases between the germline ends. Germline loops: CDR1 SGHTA, CDR2 FQGNSA. The CDR3 bases are TGTGCCAGCAGCTTCTCAACAGAATACGAGCAGTACTTC. This sequence encodes CASSFSTEYEQYF.

The CDR3: CASSLVPYEQYF. The DNA of the CDR3 is TGTGCCAGCAGCTTAGTCCCTTACGAGCAGTACTTC. The V and J genes are TRBV7-9 and TRBJ2-7; no clear D. The CDR3 sequence is 12 residues long. V was clipped by 1 base and J by 4 bases, with 5 bases between them. Germline loops: CDR1 SEHNR, CDR2 FQNEAQ (reference sequence).

The chain has TRBV11-2 and TRBJ1-2; D gene unclear. The CDR3 is 13 amino acids. Germline CDR1 reads SGHAT; CDR2 reads FQNNGV. The V end was cut by 2 bases, the J end by 2 bases, with 6 bases between. This CDR3 is CASSLSGNYGYTF. Here the CDR3 DNA reads TGTGCCAGCAGCTTAAGCGGGAACTATGGCTACACCTTC.

This clone came up once. The chain uses TRBV6-6 and TRBJ2-1; weak D call: TRBD2 (5 bases). CDR1 MNHNY and CDR2 SVGAGI come from the germline V gene (reference sequence). This CDR3 is built from 12 residues. V was shortened by 6 bases and J by 9 bases, with 12 bases between the two germline ends. The DNA of the CDR3 is TGTGCCAGCAGACTTCAGGCGGGTGAGCAGTTCTTC. Protein sequence: CASRLQAGEQFF.

In this sample, this clone turned up a few times. The chain recombines TRBV5-8 with TRBJ2-2; 9 bases agree with TRBD2. The CDR3 sequence is 15 residues long. CDR1 SGHTS and CDR2 YDEGEE come from the germline V gene. V was clipped by 5 bases and J by 7 bases; unmatched bases: 9. CDR3 sequence: CASRPSGRPSGELFF. DNA for the CDR3: TGTGCCAGCAGGCCAAGCGGGAGGCCGAGCGGGGAGCTGTTTTTT.

The rearrangement uses TRBV5-5 and TRBJ2-4; 9 bases are a match to TRBD1. Germline V gene lookup returns CDR1 SGHKS and CDR2 YYEKEE (reference sequence). J was trimmed by 1 base and V by 4 bases; bases with no gene match: 12. The length of the CDR3 is 18 residues. Here the CDR3 reads CASSPLFRDRVAKNIQYF. The CDR3 region has the DNA TGTGCCAGCAGCCCCCTATTCCGGGACAGGGTGGCCAAAAACATTCAGTACTTC. Variable domain in full (rest from reference TRBV5-5 and TRBJ2-4): DAGVTQSPTHLIKTRGQQVTLRCSPISGHKSVSWYQQVLGQGPQFIFQYYEKEERGRGNFPDRFSARQFPNYSSELNVNALLLGDSALYLCASSPLFRDRVAKNIQYFGAGTRLSVL.

The V and J genes are TRBV5-4 and TRBJ2-2; D unclear. This CDR3 has 13 residues. Deletions cut 4 bases from V and 4 bases from J, with 8 bases between. The V gene's germline CDR1 is SGHNT and CDR2 YYREEE (reference sequence). CDR3 nucleotides: TGTGCCAGCAGCAGCCCAGGCACCGGGGAGCTGTTTTTT. It translates to CASSSPGTGELFF. Together with reference TRBV5-4 and TRBJ2-2, the CDR3 gives the full variable domain: ETGVTQSPTHLIKTRGQQVTLRCSSQSGHNTVSWYQQALGQGPQFIFQYYREEENGRGNFPPRFSGLQFPNYSSELNVNALELDDSALYLCASSSPGTGELFFGEGSRLTVL.

The chain combines TRBV11-2 with TRBJ1-2; D remains unclear. This CDR3 region has 15 residues. Germline loops: CDR1 SGHAT, CDR2 FQNNGV. With 6 bases removed from V and 5 bases from J, the gap between germline ends came to 19 bases. The chain's CDR3 is CASSPPGGPLYGYTF. The CDR3 nucleotides are TGTGCCAGCAGTCCCCCCGGAGGGCCCCTATATGGCTACACCTTC.

The chain couples TRBV5-1 to TRBJ2-3, with D perhaps matching TRBD1 (6 bases). Trimming cost V 0 bases and J 2 bases, with 10 bases left between them. The CDR3 length is 15 residues. CDR1 SGHRS and CDR2 YFSETQ come from the germline V gene. CDR3 bases: TGCGCCAGCAGCTTGGACAGGGTCGACACAGATACGCAGTATTTT. It specifies CASSLDRVDTDTQYF.

This clone appeared a few times. The rearrangement joins TRBV6-1 to TRBJ1-5; 7 bases are shared with TRBD1. The CDR3 sequence is 13 residues long. The V gene's germline CDR1 is MNHNS and CDR2 SASEGT. Trimming took 1 base from V and 6 from J; bases not matched to a gene: 0. Here the CDR3 DNA reads TGTGCCAGCAGTGAAGGACAGGGTCAGCCCCAGCATTTT. Encoded protein: CASSEGQGQPQHF.

The chain has TRBV5-4 and TRBJ2-3; D possibly corresponds to TRBD1 (5 bases). From germline, CDR1 is SGHNT and CDR2 YYREEE (reference sequence). V lost 5 bases and J 8 bases, leaving 12 bases between the germline ends. The CDR3 totals 12 residues. The CDR3 spells CASSFREGTQYF. The DNA for the CDR3 is TGTGCCAGCAGTTTCAGGGAAGGTACGCAGTATTTT.

This clone was counted between two and nine times. This chain joins TRBV27 and TRBJ1-1; TRBD1 matches at 7 bases. The V gene end was trimmed by 4 bases and the J gene end by 1 base; junction bases not matched to a gene: 0. Germline CDR1 is MNHEY and CDR2 is SMNVEV (reference sequence). The CDR3 extends over 13 amino acids. CDR3 nucleotides: TGTGCCAGCAGTTCAGGGGGGAACACTGAAGCTTTCTTT. Its translation is CASSSGGNTEAFF.

V is TRBV5-1 and J is TRBJ2-2; 7 positions match TRBD1. The CDR3 length is 14 residues. Trimming cost V 3 bases and J 5 bases; bases outside gene matches: 4. The germline V gene has CDR1 SGHRS and CDR2 YFSETQ. This chain's CDR3 is CASSSGQPTGELFF. The CDR3 DNA sequence: TGCGCCAGCAGCTCGGGACAGCCAACCGGGGAGCTGTTTTTT.

The CDR3 loop is CASSPWVVGPGNEQFF. Written as DNA, the CDR3 is TGTGCCAGCAGCCCGTGGGTGGTGGGGCCGGGCAATGAGCAGTTCTTC. The rearrangement links TRBV7-2 to TRBJ2-1; D perhaps matches TRBD1 (5 bases). This CDR3 has 16 residues. Trimming removed 5 bases from V and 6 bases from J, with 20 bases in between. Germline CDR1 reads SGHTA; CDR2 reads FQGNSA.

The chain links TRBV13 to TRBJ2-3; 7 bases match TRBD2. V lost 0 bases to trimming and J lost 6 bases; unmatched junction nucleotides: 9. Germline CDR1 and CDR2: PRHDT and FYEKMQ (reference sequence). The CDR3 is 16 amino acids. CDR3 amino acids: CASSLGVSGSGDTQYF. The CDR3 DNA follows: TGTGCCAGCAGCTTAGGAGTTAGCGGGTCCGGGGATACGCAGTATTTT. Looking up the rest from reference TRBV13 and TRBJ2-3 gives the full variable domain: AAGVIQSPRHLIKEKRETATLKCYPIPRHDTVYWYQQGPGQDPQFLISFYEKMQSDKGSIPDRFSAQQFSDYHSELNMSSLELGDSALYFCASSLGVSGSGDTQYFGPGTRLTVL.

There are a few counts of this clone. The chain carries TRBV7-9 and TRBJ1-6; a weak D match, TRBD1 (5 bases). The V and J ends lost 2 bases and 8 bases respectively, with 13 bases between them. This CDR3 has 15 amino acids. Germline CDR1 reads SEHNR; CDR2 reads FQNEAQ (reference sequence). CDR3 nucleotide sequence: TGTGCCAGCAGCTTATCGGGGGTTGGAGATTCACCCCTCCACTTT. Protein product: CASSLSGVGDSPLHF.

This sequence joins TRBV7-2 and TRBJ2-2, with D tentatively TRBD2 (6 bases). Germline lookup yields CDR1 SGHTA and CDR2 FQGNSA. The CDR3 is 17 amino acids. Trimming took 3 bases from V and 8 from J, leaving 22 bases between them. CDR3 loop: CASSLRPPGSGVGELFF. The CDR3 coding sequence is TGTGCCAGCAGCTTGCGGCCCCCAGGTAGCGGAGTTGGGGAGCTGTTTTTT.

The chain carries TRBV4-1 and TRBJ2-1; D is perhaps TRBD1 (5 bases). Germline values: CDR1 MGHRA, CDR2 YSYEKL. Trimming took off 1 base at V and 6 bases at J, with 10 bases between the two ends. The CDR3 consists of 14 residues. CDR3: CASSQVGQSNEQFF. Written as DNA, the CDR3 is TGCGCCAGCAGCCAAGTGGGGCAATCCAATGAGCAGTTCTTC.

The rearrangement links TRBV5-4 to TRBJ2-7; 7 positions agree with TRBD1. Germline trimming cut 4 bases from V and 1 base from J; bases unmatched to any gene: 8. Germline-derived CDR1 and CDR2 are SGHNT and YYREEE (reference sequence). This CDR3 spans 15 amino acids. CDR3: CASSQAGTVSYEQYF. The CDR3 region has the DNA TGTGCCAGCAGCCAAGCTGGGACAGTTTCCTACGAGCAGTACTTC.

This clone was detected only a few times. The CDR3 nucleotides are TGTGCCAGCAGTCCTCGGACAGCACGTAATGAGCAGTTCTTC. It is translated as CASSPRTARNEQFF. The chain links TRBV2 to TRBJ2-1, with D maybe TRBD1 (6 bases). This CDR3 is 14 amino acids long. CDR1 is SNHLY, CDR2 FYNNEI, per germline. V gave up 5 bases and J gave up 7 bases, with 15 bases separating them.

This clone was found a few times. The gene calls are TRBV5-4 and TRBJ1-2, with D uncertain. The germline V gene has CDR1 SGHNT and CDR2 YYREEE (reference sequence). Trimming shortened V by 4 bases and J by 0 bases, and 7 bases separated the two germline ends. CDR3 length: 13 amino acids. The CDR3 loop reads CASSSGANYGYTF. In DNA, the CDR3 is TGTGCCAGCAGCAGCGGGGCTAACTATGGCTACACCTTC.

The chain couples TRBV19 to TRBJ2-1; 14 bases are a match to TRBD2. CDR1 and CDR2 (germline): LNHDA, SQIVND (reference sequence). This CDR3 comprises 16 residues. With 2 bases clipped from V and 7 bases from J, the junction kept 4 bases outside the gene matches. The CDR3, as DNA: TGTGCCAGTAGTATACGGGGACTAGCGGGAGTTAATGAGCAGTTCTTC. It is translated as CASSIRGLAGVNEQFF.

V gene TRBV30 combines with J gene TRBJ2-5; 8 bases line up with TRBD2. Looked up from germline, CDR1 is GTSNPN and CDR2 is SVGIG (reference sequence). The CDR3 sequence is 15 residues long. V lost 3 bases, J lost 2 bases, and 8 bases stayed unmatched. CDR3 residues: CAWRELASGQETQYF. CDR3 nucleotides: TGTGCCTGGAGAGAATTGGCTAGCGGGCAAGAGACCCAGTACTTC.

J is TRBJ1-1 and V is TRBV19, with 7 bases that match TRBD1. The ends lost 6 bases at V and 5 bases at J; junction bases unmatched: 6. Germline lookup yields CDR1 LNHDA and CDR2 SQIVND (reference sequence). The CDR3 runs 13 residues. CDR3 sequence: CASRQGSLTEAFF. The CDR3 region has the DNA TGTGCCAGTAGACAGGGGAGTCTAACTGAAGCTTTCTTT.

The rearrangement uses TRBV28 and TRBJ2-1; 9 bases are shared with TRBD2. The CDR3 has 20 amino acids. Germline trimming cut 3 bases from V and 1 base from J; bases unmatched to any gene: 16. In germline, CDR1 is MDHEN, CDR2 SYDVKM. The CDR3 region is CASSFIVAAGGPMSYNEQFF. The CDR3 coding sequence is TGTGCCAGCAGTTTTATCGTTGCGGCGGGAGGGCCAATGTCCTACAATGAGCAGTTCTTC.

This clone was recorded once. The chain links TRBV2 to TRBJ2-5; 14 nucleotides match TRBD2. This CDR3 comprises 17 residues. J gave up 0 bases and V 7 bases, and 7 bases lay outside the gene matches. Germline V gene data show CDR1 as SNHLY and CDR2 as FYNNEI. The CDR3 DNA reads TGTGCCAGCAAAAGTGGACTAGCGGGAGGAAACCAAGAGACCCAGTACTTC. Translation gives CASKSGLAGGNQETQYF.